Reported below is one T cell receptor beta chain. Its specificity is not known. The record originates from a study of response to subunit inactivated influenza vaccine. The study, taken as a whole, reports: The authors proposed limited new T cell recruitment per seasonal influenza vaccination.

V gave up 3 bases and J gave up 0 bases; unmatched junction bases: 2. The CDR3 covers 14 residues. Germline CDR1 and CDR2: LGHDT and YNNKEL (reference sequence). TCRdb recomputed calls from the RT-PCR reads with MiXCR, one row per CDR3 protein. This sample has 800,000 to 1,000,000 distinct CDR3 sequences, with about 20% found just once. The chain is built from TRBV3-1 and TRBJ2-7; TRBD1 agrees at 7 bases. Sample: PBMCs from blood, taken more than 4 days after vaccination. The TCR sequence derives from a man between 50 and 59 years old who received an inactivated influenza vaccine. The CDR3 DNA is TGTGCCAGCAGCCAGGGACAGAACTCCTACGAGCAGTACTTC. Translation: CASSQGQNSYEQYF.